At least ten counts were recorded for the clone carrying this T cell receptor (beta chain). Amplification of TCR beta CDR3 regions used RNA as the template. The TCR CDR3 first-round RT-PCR relied on the HTBI primer set. One entry per CDR3 protein, called by TCRdb with MiXCR from the multiplex PCR reads. There are around 600,000 distinct CDR3 sequences in the sample; 16% occur only once, and 2.5% to 4% lies in the top ten. These data come from a study of T cells in Graves' hyperthyroidism and ophthalmopathy. Germline CDR1 and CDR2: DFQATT and SNEGSKA (reference sequence). The V segment lost 0 bases and the J segment 7 bases; nucleotides outside the gene matches: 9. CDR3 length: 18 amino acids.

This TCR derives from a woman aged 40 to 50 with Graves' ophthalmopathy. J is TRBJ2-1 and V is TRBV20-1, with TRBD2 identical over 16 bases. Sample: blood. Here the CDR3 DNA reads TGCAGTGCTAGAGATATTTGGGGGACTAGCGGGAGGGTTAATGAGCAGTTCTTC. Encoded protein: CSARDIWGTSGRVNEQFF.